Below, 27 T cell receptor beta chains from the same sample are listed, as sequenced in a study of shared clonotypes between healthy human individuals (TCRdb year 2020). Library method: the immunoSEQ multiplex PCR assay. This immuneACCESS table, as held by TCRdb, lists in-frame sequences with V and J called but not all clones. Of the missing ones, under half trace to an unresolved V gene in checked studies; the others have no known cause. The sample records roughly 2.2 million clones, over 90% of which are singletons. Of the sample, roughly 0.36% is held by the ten largest clones. Material: naive CD4+ T cells from PBMCs. The cell subset or site label of this sample denotes: CD45RA+ positively selected. The receptors were sampled from a man aged 18-30 years in good health. Some clones in this sample may be carry-over from other donors' samples.

The gene calls are TRBV27 and TRBJ2-5; 10 bases are shared with TRBD1. J was trimmed by 4 bases and V by 5 bases; bases with no gene match: 4. Germline V gene sequence: CDR1 MNHEY, CDR2 SMNVEV (reference sequence). CDR3 length: 14 amino acids. The CDR3 is CASSRDRGRETQYF. The DNA of the CDR3 is TGTGCCAGCAGTCGTGACAGGGGGCGAGAGACCCAGTACTTC.

This clone was recorded once. The sample contains more than one DNA sequence encoding this CDR3. This sequence joins TRBV7-9 and TRBJ1-1, with D tentatively TRBD1 (5 bases). CDR1 and CDR2 (germline): SEHNR, FQNEAQ (reference sequence). The CDR3 has 14 residues. The germline V and J ends were trimmed by 5 bases and 4 bases, with 14 bases remaining between them. This chain's CDR3 is CASSLGGGGTEAFF. The CDR3 DNA sequence: TGTGCCAGCAGCCTAGGAGGCGGGGGCACTGAAGCTTTCTTT.

The V call is TRBV4-3, the J call TRBJ2-3; D assignment may be TRBD1 or TRBD2 (5 bases each). This CDR3 has 16 amino acids. The V end was cut by 1 base, the J end by 6 bases, with 17 bases between. CDR1 and CDR2 from the germline V gene are LGHNA and YSLEER. The CDR3 DNA reads as TGCGCCAGCAGCCAAGGAGCCAGGGCGAGGGACGATACGCAGTATTTT. This translates into CASSQGARARDDTQYF.

This clone was counted only a few times. The genes are TRBV30 and TRBJ1-5, with 9 nucleotides matching TRBD1. Looked up from germline, CDR1 is GTSNPN and CDR2 is SVGIG (reference sequence). This CDR3 has 14 residues. V shed 5 bases and J 5 bases; nucleotides not matched to a gene: 7. The DNA of the CDR3 is TGTGCCTGGTCCGAGGACAGGGGCTATCAGCCCCAGCATTTT. Translation: CAWSEDRGYQPQHF.

The CDR3 is CASSDEAIRYTF. The DNA for the CDR3 is TGTGCCAGCAGTGATGAGGCAATCCGCTACACCTTC. The chain employs TRBV2 and TRBJ1-2, with D uncertain. The length of the CDR3 is 12 residues. V shed 3 bases and J shed 9 bases, with 11 bases lying between them. Germline assignment: CDR1 SNHLY and CDR2 FYNNEI.

This chain uses TRBV6-5 with TRBJ2-5; either TRBD1 or TRBD2 may fit D (7 bases each). This CDR3 is 15 amino acids long. The V gene lost 6 bases and the J gene lost 1 base, with 15 bases spanning the gap. CDR1 is MNHEY and CDR2 is SVGAGI in the germline V gene. CDR3 coding DNA: TGTGCCAGCAGCAGCGGGACAGCCAGCCAAGAGACCCAGTACTTC. This gives the protein CASSSGTASQETQYF.

The chain uses TRBV5-4 and TRBJ2-7; D possibly matches TRBD1 or TRBD2 (5 bases each). Germline CDR1 is SGHNT and CDR2 is YYREEE (reference sequence). This CDR3 comprises 13 residues. The ends were cut back, 5 bases at V and 3 bases at J, with 12 bases in the middle. The CDR3 reads CASRLRDGYEQYF. CDR3 DNA sequence: TGTGCCAGCAGACTACGGGACGGCTACGAGCAGTACTTC.

The rearrangement uses TRBV7-9 and TRBJ1-2; possibly TRBD1 for D (5 bases). Trimming removed 5 bases from V and 8 bases from J, with 15 bases in between. This CDR3 has 13 amino acids. CDR1 SEHNR and CDR2 FQNEAQ come from the germline V gene (reference sequence). CDR3 loop: CASSPPQGRGYTF. CDR3 nucleotides: TGTGCCAGCAGCCCACCTCAGGGCAGAGGCTACACCTTC.

CDR3 in amino acids: CASSYSGTSTDTQYF. In DNA, the CDR3 is TGTGCCAGCAGTTATAGCGGGACTAGCACAGATACGCAGTATTTT. This chain connects TRBV7-2 to TRBJ2-3; 8 nucleotides agree with TRBD2. Germline V gene data show CDR1 as SGHTA and CDR2 as FQGNSA. The CDR3 is made up of 15 amino acids. The J segment lost 0 bases and the V segment lost 6 bases, leaving 5 bases of the junction unmatched.

This clone was picked up one time. Here the CDR3 reads CASRSLAGGQETQYF. The CDR3, as DNA: TGTGCCAGCAGATCCTTAGCGGGAGGTCAAGAGACCCAGTACTTC. J is TRBJ2-5 and V is TRBV6-5, with 10 bases lining up with TRBD2. The V gene's germline CDR1 is MNHEY and CDR2 SVGAGI. V shed 6 bases, J shed 2 bases, and the junction held 6 bases outside the gene matches. The CDR3 is 15 amino acids.

The count of this clone is one. This chain connects TRBV6-6 to TRBJ1-4; 8 bases are a match to TRBD1. Germline CDR1 is MNHNY and CDR2 is SVGAGI (reference sequence). V shed 0 bases, J shed 12 bases, and the junction held 0 bases outside the gene matches. The CDR3 runs 12 residues. The CDR3 loop reads CASSYSDRELFF. In DNA, the CDR3 is TGTGCCAGCAGTTACTCGGACAGGGAACTGTTTTTT.

This chain's CDR3 is CASSLKGAEGYTF. The CDR3 nucleotides read TGTGCCAGCAGTTTGAAGGGGGCAGAAGGCTACACCTTC. The chain joins TRBV6-5 to TRBJ1-2, with 7 bases that match TRBD1. This CDR3 contains 13 residues. CDR1 and CDR2 from the germline V gene are MNHEY and SVGAGI. V gave up 4 bases and J gave up 8 bases; unmatched junction bases: 7.

This clone was seen once. CDR3 DNA: TGTGCCTGGAGCCCTCGCGGGGGCGGGAAGGTTGCGAGGCCCCAGCATTTT. This gives the protein CAWSPRGGGKVARPQHF. The V and J genes are TRBV30 and TRBJ1-5; weak D call: TRBD1 (6 bases). Germline values: CDR1 GTSNPN, CDR2 SVGIG (reference sequence). Trimming pared 3 bases from V and 9 bases from J, leaving 27 bases between. The CDR3 runs 17 residues. Filled out from reference TRBV30 and TRBJ1-5, the complete variable domain reads SQTIHQWPATLVQPVGSPLSLECTVEGTSNPNLYWYRQAAGRGLQLLFYSVGIGQISSEVPQNLSASRPQDRQFILSSKKLLLSDSGFYLCAWSPRGGGKVARPQHFGDGTRLSIL.

The chain is built from TRBV6-1 and TRBJ2-7, with 12 nucleotides matching TRBD1. This CDR3 is built from 15 residues. Germline CDR1 reads MNHNS; CDR2 reads SASEGT. The trim removed 1 base at V and 9 bases at J, leaving 7 bases unmatched. In nucleotides, the CDR3 is TGTGCCAGCAGTGAAGTGGGACAGGGGGCGACGGGGCAGTACTTC. As protein: CASSEVGQGATGQYF.

The chain uses TRBV5-1 and TRBJ2-1, with 7 bases matching TRBD2. Trimming at V came to 4 bases and at J to 4 bases, leaving 11 bases not matched to a gene. Per germline, CDR1 SGHRS and CDR2 YFSETQ. This CDR3 has 16 residues. CDR3 loop: CASSTLLAVGYNEQFF. CDR3 DNA sequence: TGCGCCAGCAGCACCCTGCTAGCGGTAGGGTACAATGAGCAGTTCTTC.

A note on this clone: The same CDR3 arises from other DNA sequences in this sample as well. The rearrangement uses TRBV29-1 and TRBJ1-1; D not certain. CDR1 and CDR2 from the germline V gene are SQVTM and ANQGSEA. This CDR3 spans 13 amino acids. V was shortened by 4 bases and J by 0 bases, with 9 bases between the two germline ends. CDR3 amino acids: CSVAGRLNTEAFF. CDR3 nucleotides: TGCAGCGTTGCCGGCAGGCTGAACACTGAAGCTTTCTTT.

The rearrangement links TRBV5-4 to TRBJ1-1, with 9 bases matching TRBD1. V was pared by 4 bases and J by 1 base, with 5 bases of the junction left unmatched. The CDR3 is 15 amino acids. The germline V gene encodes CDR1 SGHNT and CDR2 YYREEE (reference sequence). The DNA for the CDR3 is TGTGCCAGCAGCCATCCGGGACAGGGGAACACTGAAGCTTTCTTT. This codes for CASSHPGQGNTEAFF.

The chain is built from TRBV19 and TRBJ2-3, with TRBD1 matching 7 bases. V was pared by 6 bases and J by 8 bases, with 11 bases of the junction left unmatched. The length of the CDR3 is 14 residues. CDR1 is LNHDA, CDR2 SQIVND, per germline (reference sequence). The CDR3 DNA is TGTGCCAGTAGCCTCGGGACAGCTTTTGTTACGCAGTATTTT. Residues: CASSLGTAFVTQYF. The full variable domain, rest sourced from reference TRBV19 and TRBJ2-3, is DGGITQSPKYLFRKEGQNVTLSCEQNLNHDAMYWYRQDPGQGLRLIYYSQIVNDFQKGDIAEGYSVSREKKESFPLTVTSAQKNPTAFYLCASSLGTAFVTQYFGPGTRLTVL.

This sequence joins TRBV14 and TRBJ2-1; 10 bases line up with TRBD2. This CDR3 spans 15 amino acids. V was clipped by 0 bases and J by 9 bases; unmatched bases: 5. Per the germline V gene, CDR1 is SGHDN and CDR2 is FVKESK. The CDR3, as DNA: TGTGCCAGCAGCCAAGACCTAGCGGGAGTGCGTGAGCAGTTCTTC. Protein product: CASSQDLAGVREQFF.

CDR3 residues: CASSYDRGALNTEAFF. The DNA of the CDR3 is TGTGCCAGCAGTTACGACAGGGGGGCCTTGAACACTGAAGCTTTCTTT. V gene TRBV6-5 combines with J gene TRBJ1-1, with 9 bases aligning to TRBD1. V lost 2 bases to trimming and J lost 0 bases; unmatched junction nucleotides: 4. The CDR3 has 16 amino acids. Germline V gene lookup returns CDR1 MNHEY and CDR2 SVGAGI.

The chain has TRBV28 and TRBJ2-1; no reliable D call. Trimming shortened V by 8 bases and J by 5 bases, and 16 bases separated the two germline ends. CDR1 is MDHEN and CDR2 is SYDVKM in the germline V gene. This CDR3 spans 14 amino acids. The DNA for the CDR3 is TGTGCCAGCCCCCCTGACGGTCCGAACAATGAGCAGTTCTTC. Translation gives CASPPDGPNNEQFF.

V usage is TRBV9 and J usage is TRBJ2-1; 13 bases match TRBD2. Germline CDR1 SGDLS, CDR2 YYNGEE. The CDR3 runs 17 residues. V was pared by 0 bases and J by 8 bases, with 8 bases of the junction left unmatched. CDR3 DNA sequence: TGTGCCAGCAGCGTAGGTATCACTAGCGGGAGGGCCCATGAGCAGTTCTTC. It yields the protein CASSVGITSGRAHEQFF.

In DNA, the CDR3 is TGTGCCAGCAGTATAAGGGGGGGTACGCAGTATTTT. It translates to CASSIRGGTQYF. The chain couples TRBV6-5 to TRBJ2-3, with a tentative D call TRBD2 (7 bases). The CDR3 sequence is 12 residues long. Germline assignment: CDR1 MNHEY and CDR2 SVGAGI. Deletions cut 5 bases from V and 8 bases from J, with 11 bases between.

This clone was counted a few times. This sample also contains other DNA sequences that code for the same CDR3. The chain has TRBV29-1 and TRBJ1-1; D is undetermined. In germline, CDR1 is SQVTM, CDR2 ANQGSEA. Trimming shortened V by 6 bases and J by 0 bases, and 11 bases separated the two germline ends. The CDR3 has 13 amino acids. The CDR3 nucleotides are TGCAGCGTCGCAGGACGGCTGAACACTGAAGCTTTCTTT. It yields the protein CSVAGRLNTEAFF.

This clone was counted only a few times. J is TRBJ2-1 and V is TRBV5-1, with TRBD2 matching over 12 bases. This CDR3 has 17 amino acids. CDR1 SGHRS and CDR2 YFSETQ come from the germline V gene. V lost 4 bases to trimming and J lost 3 bases; unmatched junction nucleotides: 8. The CDR3 sequence: CASSQPTSGRIYNEQFF. In DNA form, the CDR3 reads TGCGCCAGCAGCCAACCGACTAGCGGGAGAATCTACAATGAGCAGTTCTTC.

Details on this clone: Within the sample, other DNA sequences also encode this same CDR3. This chain joins TRBV5-1 and TRBJ2-7; D remains unclear. Germline CDR1 reads SGHRS; CDR2 reads YFSETQ. The CDR3 contains 11 residues. Trimming pared 5 bases from V and 3 bases from J, leaving 6 bases between. CDR3 in amino acids: CASSLYYEQYF. DNA of the CDR3: TGCGCCAGCAGTCTCTACTACGAGCAGTACTTC.

This clone occurred a few times. CDR3 region: CASSETGWELAFF. As DNA, the CDR3 is TGCGCCAGCAGCGAGACGGGGTGGGAACTAGCTTTCTTT. The chain uses TRBV5-1 and TRBJ1-1; no definite D call. From germline, CDR1 is SGHRS and CDR2 YFSETQ. CDR3 length equals 13 residues. The V end lost 4 bases, the J end lost 10 bases, and 17 bases lay between the germline ends.